These 2 T cell receptor beta chains share one sample of origin, sequenced in a study of blood T cell repertoires in COVID-19. The protocol was immunoSEQ multiplex PCR, while the TCRdb copy is restricted to in-frame clones and leaves out a portion. Of tens of thousands of clones in the sample, around 90% were seen once. Sequencing was done on a sample of peripheral blood. The receptors originated from a man aged 50-59 years with acute or convalescent COVID-19.

This chain connects TRBV7-2 to TRBJ1-2; the D gene is possibly TRBD1 (5 bases). The CDR3 sequence is 14 residues long. V was clipped by 5 bases and J by 1 base, with 11 bases between them. From germline, CDR1 is SGHTA and CDR2 FQGNSA. Written as DNA, the CDR3 is TGTGCCAGCAGCGCAGAACAGGTTAACTATGGCTACACCTTC. Protein: CASSAEQVNYGYTF.

This chain connects TRBV7-2 to TRBJ2-7; 7 bases line up with TRBD1. V gave up 1 base and J gave up 4 bases; unmatched junction bases: 7. Germline V lookup: CDR1 SGHTA, CDR2 FQGNSA. The CDR3 covers 15 residues. CDR3: CASSLGADRVYEQYF. The CDR3, as DNA: TGTGCCAGCAGCTTAGGCGCCGACAGGGTATACGAGCAGTACTTC.